This TCR beta chain comes out of a study of blood T cell repertoires in COVID-19. V lost 1 base, J lost 2 bases, and 10 bases lay in between. CDR1 is SGHAT and CDR2 is FQNNGV in the germline V gene. This CDR3 is 15 amino acids long. Sequencing was performed with immunoSEQ multiplex PCR; in TCRdb, only in-frame clones are kept and a portion is missing. The sample holds about 15,000 clones, roughly 80% seen once. This clone was observed a handful of times. The chain recombines TRBV11-2 with TRBJ2-3, with unresolved D. The specimen was peripheral blood. This receptor was taken from a man older than 75 with active or convalescent COVID-19. CDR3 sequence: CASSLGTVNTDTQYF. The CDR3 coding sequence is TGTGCCAGCAGCTTAGGTACAGTCAACACAGATACGCAGTATTTT.